This TCR beta chain was retrieved from a study of OX40 agonist ivuxolimab in advanced cancers. Study-wide context: At 65% to 85% male, the cohort had a mean age of roughly 60 years, ranging from roughly 20 to 80. Study results and limitations: Clonal expansion among partial responders at 0.1-3.0 mg/kg ranked near the lowest.

For this clone: Its antigen is undetermined.

The CDR3 extends over 13 amino acids. Germline V CDR1 and CDR2: SGHVS, FNYEAQ. Between the trimmed V and J ends, which lost 2 bases and 0 bases, there was a span of 4 bases. The protocol was immunoSEQ multiplex PCR, while the TCRdb copy is restricted to in-frame clones and leaves out a portion. The sample gives around 31,000 clones, roughly 76% of which show up once; about 20% is in the top ten. This TCR was recovered from an adult with an advanced solid tumor such as melanoma, head and neck, liver or kidney cancer. This sample comprised CD4+ or CD8+ T cells sorted from blood, obtained in a trial of the OX40 agonist ivuxolimab. The chain links TRBV7-6 to TRBJ1-1; D ambiguous. For the CDR3, the DNA is TGTGCCAGCAGCTTACAGATGAACACTGAAGCTTTCTTT. Protein product: CASSLQMNTEAFF.